This T cell receptor beta chain originates from a study of blood T cells in healthy people across ages. A second about 7 to 11 cycle PCR used barcoded and J-beta primers. TCRdb called the 5' RACE reads again in MiXCR, with one record for every CDR3 protein. This sample has some 850,000 distinct CDR3 sequences, with around 24% found just once. This clonotype was seen a few times. From germline, CDR1 is SGHVS and CDR2 FNYEAQ. This CDR3 is 19 amino acids long. V was clipped by 2 bases and J by 0 bases, with 19 bases between them. These data were likewise used in another study, on T cells of mothers and their children.

This clonotype was sampled from a boy aged 5-17 years in good health. The sample consisted of blood. The chain employs TRBV7-6 and TRBJ2-2, with D unclear. The CDR3 coding sequence is TGTGCCAGCAGCTTATCCTTTGTGGGCCACCTCGCGAACACCGGGGAGCTGTTTTTT. Translating gives CASSLSFVGHLANTGELFF.